Here is one T cell receptor beta chain with its context. Its antigen remains unknown. The germline gene is not matched at one end of the junction; a read error may be the cause. Investigators merged groups given second doses at roughly 4 or roughly 12 weeks. These data come from a study of T cell responses to AZD1222 COVID-19 vaccine. Per germline, CDR1 MNHNS and CDR2 SASEGT. This CDR3 has 13 amino acids. Study-level findings and limits: Spike-specific TCR breadth and depth went up after people got two AZD1222 doses. Regions 160-218 and 743-854 held dominance among vaccine-associated CD4 TCRs, which spanned spike. Only after the peak T cell response were repertoires sampled.

The table came from immunoSEQ multiplex PCR; TCRdb's copy has only in-frame clones and leaves some out. The repertoire holds about 88,000 clones, with just over 90% as singletons. The origin of this receptor is an adult who received the AZD1222 COVID-19 vaccine. The rearrangement joins TRBV6-1 to TRBJ1-2, with TRBD1 matching over 8 bases. The input for sequencing was peripheral blood, taken 28 days after the second AZD1222 dose. The CDR3 nucleotides read TGTGCCAGCAGAGAAGACAGGGGCTATGGCTACACCTTC. This codes for CASREDRGYGYTF.